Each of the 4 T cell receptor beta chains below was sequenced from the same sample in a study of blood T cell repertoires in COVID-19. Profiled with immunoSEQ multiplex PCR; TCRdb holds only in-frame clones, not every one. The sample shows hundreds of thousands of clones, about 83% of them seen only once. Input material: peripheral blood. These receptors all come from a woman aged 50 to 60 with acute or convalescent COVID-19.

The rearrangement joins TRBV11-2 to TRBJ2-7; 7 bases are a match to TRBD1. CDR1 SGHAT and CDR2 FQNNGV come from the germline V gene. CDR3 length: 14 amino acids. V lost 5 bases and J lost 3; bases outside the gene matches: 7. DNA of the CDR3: TGTGCCAGCAGCCCACCGGACAGGCGCTACGAGCAGTACTTC. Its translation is CASSPPDRRYEQYF.

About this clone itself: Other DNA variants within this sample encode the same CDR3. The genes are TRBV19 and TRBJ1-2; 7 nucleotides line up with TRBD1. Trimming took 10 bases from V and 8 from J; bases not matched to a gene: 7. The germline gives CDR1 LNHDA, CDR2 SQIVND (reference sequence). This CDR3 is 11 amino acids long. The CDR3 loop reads CATRQGDGYTF. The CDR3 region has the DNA TGTGCCACCAGACAGGGAGACGGCTACACCTTC. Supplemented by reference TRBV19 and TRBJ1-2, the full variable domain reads DGGITQSPKYLFRKEGQNVTLSCEQNLNHDAMYWYRQDPGQGLRLIYYSQIVNDFQKGDIAEGYSVSREKKESFPLTVTSAQKNPTAFYLCATRQGDGYTFGSGTRLTVV.

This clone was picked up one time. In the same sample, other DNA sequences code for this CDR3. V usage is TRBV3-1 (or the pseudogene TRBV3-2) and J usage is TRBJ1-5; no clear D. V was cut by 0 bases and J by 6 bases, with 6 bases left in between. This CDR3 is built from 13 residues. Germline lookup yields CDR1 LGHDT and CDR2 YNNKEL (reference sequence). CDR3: CASSQERVQPQHF. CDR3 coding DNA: TGTGCCAGCAGCCAAGAAAGAGTTCAGCCCCAGCATTTT.

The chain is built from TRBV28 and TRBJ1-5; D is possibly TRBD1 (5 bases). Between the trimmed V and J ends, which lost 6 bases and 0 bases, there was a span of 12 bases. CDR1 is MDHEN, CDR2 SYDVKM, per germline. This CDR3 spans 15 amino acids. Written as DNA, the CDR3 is TGTGCCAGCAGCCCGGGGGGGGATAGCAATCAGCCCCAGCATTTT. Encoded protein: CASSPGGDSNQPQHF.